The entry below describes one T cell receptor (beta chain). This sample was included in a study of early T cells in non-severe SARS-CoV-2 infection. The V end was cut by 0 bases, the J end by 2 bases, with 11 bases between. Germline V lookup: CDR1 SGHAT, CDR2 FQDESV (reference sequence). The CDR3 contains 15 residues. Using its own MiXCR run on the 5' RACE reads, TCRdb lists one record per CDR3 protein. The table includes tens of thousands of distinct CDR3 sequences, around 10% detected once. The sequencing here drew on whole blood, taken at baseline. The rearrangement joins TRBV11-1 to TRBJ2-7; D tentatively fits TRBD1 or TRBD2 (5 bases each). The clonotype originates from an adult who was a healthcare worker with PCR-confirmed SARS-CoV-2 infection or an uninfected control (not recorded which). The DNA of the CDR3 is TGTGCCAGCAGCTTAGCGGGGGACGTCACCTACGAGCAGTACTTC. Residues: CASSLAGDVTYEQYF.